These 8 T cell receptor beta chains came from one sample sequenced in a study of cytomegalovirus exposure and HLA in healthy donors. Generated by immunoSEQ multiplex PCR, the TCRdb table keeps only in-frame clones and is missing some. Of fewer than 350,000 clones in the sample, roughly 90% were seen once. Sequenced sample: PBMCs. These receptors were obtained from a woman aged 18-35 years in good health and CMV-seronegative.

This chain uses TRBV6-4 with TRBJ2-1, with 7 positions matching TRBD2. Germline CDR1 reads MRHNA; CDR2 reads SNTAGT. This CDR3 region has 15 residues. V was clipped by 3 bases and J by 6 bases; unmatched bases: 8. Written as DNA, the CDR3 is TGTGCCAGCAGTGAGTCGCGGGAGAGGTTCAATGAGCAGTTCTTC. Translation: CASSESRERFNEQFF.

The rearrangement links TRBV27 to TRBJ2-1, with TRBD2 matching over 8 bases. The CDR3 totals 14 residues. J was trimmed by 0 bases and V by 5 bases; bases with no gene match: 0. The germline CDR1 and CDR2 sequences are MNHEY and SMNVEV (reference sequence). This chain's CDR3 is CASSTSGSYNEQFF. CDR3 sequence (DNA): TGTGCCAGCAGTACTAGCGGCTCCTACAATGAGCAGTTCTTC.

V and J are TRBV27 and TRBJ1-2; D is uncertain. Trimming left V 4 bases short and J 2 bases short, with 11 bases between. Germline CDR1 and CDR2: MNHEY and SMNVEV (reference sequence). The CDR3 runs to 14 residues. DNA of the CDR3: TGTGCCAGCAGTTCCGCAGGCAGAAACTATGGCTACACCTTC. Residues: CASSSAGRNYGYTF.

The V call is TRBV6-5, the J call TRBJ2-7; TRBD1 matches at 10 bases. The J segment lost 6 bases and the V segment lost 6 bases, leaving 8 bases of the junction unmatched. This CDR3 comprises 14 residues. CDR1 is MNHEY, CDR2 SVGAGI, per germline. The CDR3 nucleotides read TGTGCCAGCAGGACCCGGGACAGGGGAGGCGAGCAGTACTTC. Translated, it gives CASRTRDRGGEQYF.

V and J are TRBV9 and TRBJ2-6; D uncertain. CDR1 and CDR2 (germline): SGDLS, YYNGEE. The CDR3 spans 14 residues. V was trimmed by 3 bases and J by 4 bases, leaving 8 bases between them. This CDR3 reads CASSGAWGANVLTF. DNA of the CDR3: TGTGCCAGCAGCGGAGCTTGGGGGGCCAACGTCCTGACTTTC.

The rearrangement joins TRBV10-3 to TRBJ1-2; 7 bases line up with TRBD1. This CDR3 has 15 residues. From germline, CDR1 is ENHRY and CDR2 SYGVKD. The junction had 8 bases not matched to a gene; V was cut back by 0 bases and J by 7 bases. The CDR3 DNA sequence: TGTGCCATCAGTGAGTCCGGACAGGTAGCGGCTGGCTACACCTTC. It encodes CAISESGQVAAGYTF.

The chain couples TRBV19 to TRBJ1-1; 8 nucleotides align to TRBD1. The CDR3 has 13 amino acids. Trimming at V came to 5 bases and at J to 3 bases, leaving 2 bases not matched to a gene. Germline V gives CDR1 LNHDA, CDR2 SQIVND (reference sequence). The chain's CDR3 is CASSPDRDTEAFF. As DNA, the CDR3 is TGTGCCAGTAGTCCGGACAGGGACACTGAAGCTTTCTTT.

The chain links TRBV27 to TRBJ2-1; TRBD2 agrees at 7 bases. Trimming took 8 bases from V and 9 from J; bases not matched to a gene: 13. CDR1 and CDR2 (germline): MNHEY, SMNVEV (reference sequence). The CDR3 has 14 residues. In nucleotides, the CDR3 is TGTGCCAGCGGACCGACTAGCCTCCGGCGTGAGCAGTTCTTC. It is translated as CASGPTSLRREQFF.